The 28 T cell receptor beta chains below all came from one sample that was sequenced in a study of CD4 T cell repertoires and nickel. TCRdb processed the RT-PCR reads anew with MiXCR; each CDR3 protein has one entry. This sample yields over 200 distinct CDR3 sequences, of which 86% are seen a single time; 10% to 13% belongs to the top ten. The specimen was CD4+ T cells from blood, not recorded whether cultured. These receptor sequences come from a human donor in a nickel allergy study, with or without nickel allergy (not recorded which). It is not recorded whether this sample comes from one donor or several.

The chain's CDR3 is CSARGFSGNYGYTF. Written as DNA, the CDR3 is TGCAGTGCTAGAGGTTTCAGTGGGAACTATGGCTACACCTTC. The genes are TRBV20-1 and TRBJ1-2; D is ambiguous. Germline V lookup: CDR1 DFQATT, CDR2 SNEGSKA (reference sequence). V lost 1 base and J 2 bases, leaving 11 bases between the germline ends. The CDR3 contains 14 residues.

V usage is TRBV4-2 and J usage is TRBJ2-5; 10 bases match TRBD2. V trimming: 0 bases; J trimming: 2 bases; junction bases outside the gene matches: 3. This CDR3 has 16 residues. Germline loops: CDR1 LGHNA, CDR2 YNFKEQ. DNA of the CDR3: TGTGCCAGCAGCCAAGATCCTAGCGGGGGACAAGAGACCCAGTACTTC. This encodes CASSQDPSGGQETQYF.

The chain links TRBV6-2 or TRBV6-3 to TRBJ1-2; D is possibly TRBD1 (5 bases). Germline-derived CDR1 and CDR2 are MNHEY and SVGEGT. This CDR3 has 14 residues. V lost 6 bases and J 4 bases, leaving 15 bases between the germline ends. The DNA for the CDR3 is TGTGCCAGCAGCGTGGAGGGGAGAAGCTATGGCTACACCTTC. It is translated as CASSVEGRSYGYTF.

The chain combines TRBV5-6 with TRBJ1-2; possibly TRBD1 for D (5 bases). V gave up 0 bases and J gave up 0 bases, with 12 bases separating them. The CDR3 runs to 16 residues. CDR1 and CDR2 from the germline V gene are SGHDT and YYEEEE. CDR3 bases: TGTGCCAGCAGCTTGGCAGGGTCCATTGCTAACTATGGCTACACCTTC. It yields the protein CASSLAGSIANYGYTF. Full variable domain (missing parts from reference TRBV5-6 and TRBJ1-2): DAGVTQSPTHLIKTRGQQVTLRCSPKSGHDTVSWYQQALGQGPQFIFQYYEEEERQRGNFPDRFSGHQFPNYSSELNVNALLLGDSALYLCASSLAGSIANYGYTFGSGTRLTVV.

This clonotype was recorded once. The V call is TRBV20-1, the J call TRBJ2-1; D is unclear. Per germline, CDR1 DFQATT and CDR2 SNEGSKA (reference sequence). This CDR3 is built from 13 residues. The ends were cut back, 3 bases at V and 2 bases at J, with 8 bases in the middle. CDR3 bases: TGCAGTGCTAGGGAAGCTGCCTACAATGAGCAGTTCTTC. Its translation: CSAREAAYNEQFF.

This rearrangement joins TRBV5-4 to TRBJ2-2, with D hard to call. CDR1 is SGHNT, CDR2 YYREEE, per germline (reference sequence). The CDR3 is 15 amino acids. Trimming took off 4 bases at V and 1 base at J, with 11 bases between the two ends. CDR3 nucleotide sequence: TGTGCCAGCAGCGTAAACAAGATGAACACCGGGGAGCTGTTTTTT. This sequence encodes CASSVNKMNTGELFF.

The V and J genes are TRBV11-2 and TRBJ2-3, with 13 bases lining up with TRBD2. V gave up 3 bases and J gave up 5 bases; unmatched junction bases: 2. The CDR3 runs to 15 residues. From germline, CDR1 is SGHAT and CDR2 FQNNGV. The CDR3: CASSFRTSGGDTQYF. The CDR3 DNA follows: TGTGCCAGCAGCTTTCGGACTAGCGGGGGAGATACGCAGTATTTT.

The chain uses TRBV27 and TRBJ2-1; 10 bases are shared with TRBD2. The germline CDR1 and CDR2 sequences are MNHEY and SMNVEV (reference sequence). The ends lost 7 bases at V and 4 bases at J; junction bases unmatched: 7. This CDR3 region has 15 residues. The CDR3 bases are TGTGCCAGCACCCGGGGAGCGGGGGGGTACAATGAGCAGTTCTTC. Its translation: CASTRGAGGYNEQFF.

The chain combines TRBV3-1 with TRBJ1-2; no clear D gene. CDR1 is LGHDT and CDR2 is YNNKEL in the germline V gene (reference sequence). The CDR3 covers 14 residues. V lost 0 bases, J lost 2 bases, and 7 bases lay in between. For the CDR3, the DNA is TGTGCCAGCAGCCAAGAAGGAGTGAACTATGGCTACACCTTC. The encoded protein is CASSQEGVNYGYTF.

The genes are TRBV20-1 and TRBJ2-7; the D gene is possibly TRBD2 (6 bases). The CDR3 runs to 16 residues. The germline CDR1 and CDR2 sequences are DFQATT and SNEGSKA (reference sequence). The V end was cut by 0 bases, the J end by 3 bases, with 18 bases between. CDR3 nucleotides: TGCAGTGCTAGAGAACAAAAAGGAGGGAATTTCTACGAGCAGTACTTC. Its translation: CSAREQKGGNFYEQYF.

This clonotype showed up just a few times. The rearrangement uses TRBV27 and TRBJ2-2, with TRBD2 matching over 10 bases. This CDR3 region has 16 residues. J lost 7 bases, V lost 5 bases, and 10 bases had no gene match. Germline CDR1 is MNHEY and CDR2 is SMNVEV (reference sequence). The CDR3: CASSLTQRGGGGELFF. In nucleotides, the CDR3 is TGTGCCAGCAGTCTGACCCAGCGGGGGGGCGGCGGGGAGCTGTTTTTT.

Written as DNA, the CDR3 is TGTGCCAGCAGCCAAGTTCCGGCAGGGGAAGCTTTCTTT. Translating it yields CASSQVPAGEAFF. V gene TRBV3-1 combines with J gene TRBJ1-1; weak D call: TRBD1 (5 bases). The V end lost 1 base, the J end lost 8 bases, and 11 bases lay between the germline ends. The CDR3 sequence is 13 residues long. Germline V CDR1 and CDR2: LGHDT, YNNKEL (reference sequence).

This clonotype was observed a few times. The J gene is TRBJ2-1, the V gene TRBV2; 8 nucleotides line up with TRBD1. The CDR3 is 15 residues long. Germline lookup yields CDR1 SNHLY and CDR2 FYNNEI. V lost 7 bases, J lost 2 bases, and 7 bases stayed unmatched. CDR3 amino acids: CASNFGQGTYNEQFF. In nucleotides, the CDR3 is TGTGCCAGCAATTTTGGACAGGGTACCTACAATGAGCAGTTCTTC.

The CDR3: CSALSTSRNNEQFF. The CDR3 DNA sequence: TGCAGTGCTCTCTCGACTAGCCGTAATAATGAGCAGTTCTTC. J is TRBJ2-1 and V is TRBV20-1; TRBD2 matches at 7 bases. Per the germline V gene, CDR1 is DFQATT and CDR2 is SNEGSKA (reference sequence). This CDR3 region has 14 residues. Trimming at V came to 5 bases and at J to 7 bases, leaving 11 bases not matched to a gene.

J is TRBJ1-1 and V is TRBV5-1, with D unresolved. V was clipped by 0 bases and J by 0 bases, with 9 bases between them. The CDR3 is 15 amino acids. Germline-derived CDR1 and CDR2 are SGHRS and YFSETQ. The chain's CDR3 is CASSLVAGVNTEAFF. DNA for the CDR3: TGCGCCAGCAGCTTGGTGGCGGGAGTGAACACTGAAGCTTTCTTT.

The V call is TRBV6-2 or TRBV6-3, the J call TRBJ1-2; D might be TRBD1 (6 bases). Germline V gene lookup returns CDR1 MNHEY and CDR2 SVGEGT. V gave up 7 bases and J gave up 8 bases, with 17 bases separating them. The CDR3 has 13 amino acids. This chain's CDR3 is CASNPLRGGGYTF. The DNA of the CDR3 is TGTGCCAGCAACCCCCTCAGGGGCGGGGGCTACACCTTC.

The chain links TRBV29-1 to TRBJ2-1; 8 bases are a match to TRBD1. Trimming removed 6 bases from V and 7 bases from J; junction bases left unmatched: 11. Germline lookup yields CDR1 SQVTM and CDR2 ANQGSEA. This CDR3 is built from 14 residues. The CDR3 sequence is CSVQVRTGWNEQFF. CDR3 bases: TGCAGCGTCCAAGTCCGGACAGGGTGGAATGAGCAGTTCTTC.

The chain employs TRBV6-6 and TRBJ1-1; maybe TRBD1 (5 bases). V dropped 5 bases and J dropped 0 bases, with 16 bases sitting between them. CDR3 length: 16 amino acids. CDR1 is MNHNY, CDR2 SVGAGI, per germline (reference sequence). CDR3 loop: CASSPRGGSMNTEAFF. The CDR3 DNA follows: TGTGCCAGCAGTCCTCGGGGGGGTAGTATGAACACTGAAGCTTTCTTT.

V gene TRBV19 combines with J gene TRBJ2-7; 7 bases align to TRBD1. V gave up 5 bases and J gave up 2 bases; unmatched junction bases: 12. The CDR3 totals 16 residues. The germline V gene has CDR1 LNHDA and CDR2 SQIVND (reference sequence). Here the CDR3 DNA reads TGTGCCAGTAGTCCCCCGGACAGGTCCTTTCCCTACGAGCAGTACTTC. It translates to CASSPPDRSFPYEQYF.

This chain links TRBV18 with TRBJ1-1; no clear D gene. This CDR3 region has 13 residues. Trimming took off 3 bases at V and 6 bases at J, with 11 bases between the two ends. The germline V gene encodes CDR1 KGHSH and CDR2 LQKENI. The CDR3 protein is CASSPGAWAEAFF. CDR3 nucleotide sequence: TGTGCCAGCTCACCGGGCGCTTGGGCTGAAGCTTTCTTT.

V and J are TRBV24-1 and TRBJ2-3; 9 bases line up with TRBD2. V trimming: 5 bases; J trimming: 1 base; junction bases outside the gene matches: 0. The CDR3 length is 14 residues. Germline assignment: CDR1 KGHDR and CDR2 SFDVKD. DNA for the CDR3: TGTGCCACCAGTGGGACTAGCGGCACAGATACGCAGTATTTT. Amino acid sequence: CATSGTSGTDTQYF.

The chain couples TRBV12-3 or TRBV12-4 to TRBJ1-6; 8 nucleotides align to TRBD1. With V trimmed by 7 bases and J by 8 bases, 13 bases remained unmatched. The CDR3 extends over 16 amino acids. In DNA form, the CDR3 reads TGTGCCAGCAACCTACGGACAGGGAGAAGGGATTCACCCCTCCACTTT. Protein sequence: CASNLRTGRRDSPLHF.

CDR3 residues: CASSLRRPGANTGELFF. The CDR3 nucleotides are TGTGCCAGCAGCTTGAGGAGGCCAGGGGCGAACACCGGGGAGCTGTTTTTT. The chain employs TRBV7-2 and TRBJ2-2, with D perhaps TRBD1 (6 bases). V gave up 3 bases and J gave up 0 bases, with 14 bases separating them. The germline V gene has CDR1 SGHTA and CDR2 FQGNSA. The CDR3 has 17 residues.

The rearrangement links TRBV6-2 or TRBV6-3 to TRBJ2-5; D remains unclear. Per the germline V gene, CDR1 is MNHEY and CDR2 is SVGEGT. The CDR3 is 11 amino acids. Trimming pared 10 bases from V and 5 bases from J, leaving 11 bases between. The CDR3 reads CATGRVETQYF. The CDR3 DNA reads TGTGCCACCGGGCGCGTCGAGACCCAGTACTTC.

The genes are TRBV29-1 and TRBJ1-1; D is uncertain. CDR3 length: 12 residues. CDR1 and CDR2 from the germline V gene are SQVTM and ANQGSEA. The V end lost 4 bases, the J end lost 2 bases, and 8 bases lay between the germline ends. The DNA for the CDR3 is TGCAGCGTTGGATGGGCAAACACTGAAGCTTTCTTT. Protein: CSVGWANTEAFF.

The CDR3 coding sequence is TGTGCCAGCAGCGGCGGGGGGACTTCCTACAATGAGCAGTTCTTC. Protein product: CASSGGGTSYNEQFF. The rearrangement links TRBV7-2 to TRBJ2-1; 8 bases align to TRBD2. V lost 5 bases and J lost 1; bases outside the gene matches: 4. This CDR3 region has 15 residues. CDR1 SGHTA and CDR2 FQGNSA come from the germline V gene.

This clonotype was seen only once. The chain employs TRBV7-6 and TRBJ2-3; D gene ambiguous. The CDR3 consists of 12 residues. Trimming took 7 bases from V and 0 from J, leaving 5 bases between them. The germline gives CDR1 SGHVS, CDR2 FNYEAQ. Here the CDR3 reads CASTSSTDTQYF. The CDR3 nucleotides read TGTGCCAGCACCTCCAGCACAGATACGCAGTATTTT.

The rearrangement links TRBV3-1 to TRBJ1-2; 11 bases line up with TRBD1. V shed 3 bases and J 5 bases; nucleotides not matched to a gene: 2. The CDR3 sequence is 14 residues long. CDR1 and CDR2 from the germline V gene are LGHDT and YNNKEL (reference sequence). This CDR3 reads CASSHGQGAYGYTF. DNA of the CDR3: TGTGCCAGCAGCCATGGACAGGGGGCATATGGCTACACCTTC.